These 9 T cell receptor beta chains were sequenced from one sample in a study of blood T cell repertoires in COVID-19. Measured with immunoSEQ multiplex PCR; TCRdb has only the in-frame clones, and not every one. The profile shows 120,000 to 150,000 clones, 82% of them singletons. Sequences were obtained from peripheral blood. The receptors were sampled from a human donor with acute or convalescent COVID-19. The donor label of this sample is uncertain.

This clone was counted a single time. The chain combines TRBV5-5 with TRBJ2-1, with 9 bases that match TRBD2. This CDR3 spans 16 amino acids. After removal of 1 base from V and 7 bases from J, the junction contained 9 bases not matched to a gene. CDR1 and CDR2 from the germline V gene are SGHKS and YYEKEE (reference sequence). The CDR3 DNA sequence: TGTGCCAGCAGCTTGCGGCTAGCGGGGAGTACAAATGAGCAGTTCTTC. It specifies CASSLRLAGSTNEQFF.

The chain carries TRBV9 and TRBJ1-1; D call uncertain. CDR1 and CDR2 from the germline V gene are SGDLS and YYNGEE. This CDR3 spans 12 amino acids. V gave up 1 base and J gave up 8 bases, with 9 bases separating them. CDR3 residues: CASSVSGREAFF. CDR3 DNA: TGTGCCAGCAGCGTAAGTGGGAGGGAAGCTTTCTTT.

The chain carries TRBV6-6 and TRBJ2-1; 8 bases match TRBD1. The CDR3 has 15 amino acids. The V gene end was trimmed by 6 bases and the J gene end by 2 bases; junction bases not matched to a gene: 6. Germline-derived CDR1 and CDR2 are MNHNY and SVGAGI (reference sequence). For the CDR3, the DNA is TGTGCCAGCAGCCCAGGACAGGGTCCCTACAATGAGCAGTTCTTC. Amino acid sequence: CASSPGQGPYNEQFF.

The rearrangement joins TRBV29-1 to TRBJ2-7, with TRBD1 identical over 8 bases. V lost 5 bases, J lost 8 bases, and 11 bases stayed unmatched. The germline CDR1 and CDR2 sequences are SQVTM and ANQGSEA. The CDR3 consists of 13 residues. The CDR3 nucleotides read TGCAGCGTTTTCGACAGGGGCATGTTCAAGCAGTACTTC. Protein: CSVFDRGMFKQYF.

V gene TRBV30 combines with J gene TRBJ1-6; tentatively, D is TRBD1 (5 bases). The length of the CDR3 is 15 residues. The V gene's germline CDR1 is GTSNPN and CDR2 SVGIG (reference sequence). Trimming removed 2 bases from V and 9 bases from J, with 17 bases in between. The CDR3 region has the DNA TGTGCCTGGAGTCTAAGACAGATTGCCGCTTCACCCCTCCACTTT. Amino acids: CAWSLRQIAASPLHF.

The chain joins TRBV6-2 or TRBV6-3 to TRBJ1-4; D ambiguous. The CDR3 covers 14 residues. Germline loops: CDR1 MNHEY, CDR2 SVGEGT. Between the trimmed V and J ends, which lost 5 bases and 5 bases, there was a span of 12 bases. CDR3 DNA sequence: TGTGCCAGCAGTACATACCAACTAAATGAAAAACTGTTTTTT. It specifies CASSTYQLNEKLFF.

The rearrangement links TRBV7-2 to TRBJ2-5; D possibly corresponds to TRBD1 (8 bases). Trimming removed 3 bases at V and 6 bases at J, with 17 bases between. Germline loops: CDR1 SGHTA, CDR2 FQGNSA. This CDR3 comprises 15 residues. The CDR3: CASSFEDREGQTQYF. CDR3 sequence (DNA): TGTGCCAGCAGCTTTGAGGACAGGGAGGGTCAGACCCAGTACTTC. The full variable domain, its missing parts supplied by reference TRBV7-2 and TRBJ2-5, is GAGVSQSPSNKVTEKGKDVELRCDPISGHTALYWYRQSLGQGLEFLIYFQGNSAPDKSGLPSDRFSAERTGGSVSTLTIQRTQQEDSAVYLCASSFEDREGQTQYFGPGTRLLVL.

The gene calls are TRBV2 and TRBJ1-1, with 7 bases that match TRBD1. V dropped 5 bases and J dropped 4; count of bases not matched to a gene: 4. The CDR3 length is 13 residues. Per the germline V gene, CDR1 is SNHLY and CDR2 is FYNNEI. The CDR3 loop is CASSNRGTTEAFF. In DNA, the CDR3 is TGTGCCAGCAGTAACAGGGGTACCACTGAAGCTTTCTTT.

The chain carries TRBV3-1 (or the pseudogene TRBV3-2) and TRBJ1-1; 11 nucleotides agree with TRBD1. Germline CDR1 reads LGHDT; CDR2 reads YNNKEL (reference sequence). This CDR3 is built from 15 residues. Trimming at V came to 4 bases and at J to 5 bases, leaving 6 bases not matched to a gene. The CDR3 DNA sequence: TGTGCCAGCAGCCCCGGACAGGGGGCGGGGACTGAAGCTTTCTTT. This translates into CASSPGQGAGTEAFF.